One and the same sample provided the 17 T cell receptor beta chains below, sequenced in a study of PD-L1 blockade in urothelial cancer. TCRdb's copy holds only in-frame clones and misses some; the assay was immunoSEQ multiplex PCR. Of some 71,000 clones detected, approximately 88% appear once; the ten largest clones hold less than 4%. Sequencing was performed on PBMCs, taken around atezolizumab (anti-PD-L1) treatment. These TCRs come from a man aged 55 to 70 with urothelial cancer.

This chain connects TRBV6-5 to TRBJ1-2, with 8 bases matching TRBD1. Trimming removed 6 bases from V and 7 bases from J; junction bases left unmatched: 10. The CDR3 totals 14 residues. Per germline, CDR1 MNHEY and CDR2 SVGAGI. The DNA for the CDR3 is TGTGCCAGCAGGATGGACAGGGAAAGAGGTGGCTACACCTTC. Translated: CASRMDRERGGYTF.

This chain connects TRBV18 to TRBJ2-3; possible D gene TRBD2, 6 bases. V lost 3 bases to trimming and J lost 6 bases, with 19 bases between them. The germline gives CDR1 KGHSH, CDR2 LQKENI. The CDR3 sequence is 16 residues long. CDR3 nucleotides: TGTGCCAGCTCACCGCTCGGGACTGGAAGAACGGATACGCAGTATTTT. Its translation: CASSPLGTGRTDTQYF.

The chain recombines TRBV29-1 with TRBJ2-1; 16 bases map to TRBD2. Germline assignment: CDR1 SQVTM and CDR2 ANQGSEA. The CDR3 length is 19 residues. The V gene end was trimmed by 1 base and the J gene end by 8 bases; junction bases not matched to a gene: 14. DNA of the CDR3: TGCAGCGTTGAAGTTCAGGCATTAACGGGACTAGCGGGAGGGGATGAGCAGTTCTTC. Encoded protein: CSVEVQALTGLAGGDEQFF.

The chain couples TRBV19 to TRBJ1-2; 7 positions match TRBD1. V was pared by 9 bases and J by 5 bases, with 18 bases of the junction left unmatched. The germline V gene has CDR1 LNHDA and CDR2 SQIVND (reference sequence). This CDR3 has 16 amino acids. Here the CDR3 reads CASRRLGGANYYGYTF. The DNA of the CDR3 is TGTGCCAGCCGAAGGTTAGGGGGCGCGAATTATTATGGCTACACCTTC.

The chain links TRBV5-8 to TRBJ2-7; 9 bases map to TRBD1. The CDR3 is made up of 15 amino acids. J lost 5 bases, V lost 4 bases, and 10 bases had no gene match. Germline V gene lookup returns CDR1 SGHTS and CDR2 YDEGEE. The CDR3 DNA sequence: TGTGCCAGCAGCCCCCCGGACAGGGGAGTCCACGAGCAGTACTTC. Its protein is CASSPPDRGVHEQYF.

The J gene is TRBJ1-2, the V gene TRBV7-9; TRBD1 matches 10 bases. The V segment lost 3 bases and the J segment 7 bases; nucleotides outside the gene matches: 8. Germline CDR1 reads SEHNR; CDR2 reads FQNEAQ (reference sequence). The CDR3 is made up of 15 amino acids. CDR3 residues: CASSLGDRGYGGYTF. DNA of the CDR3: TGTGCCAGCAGCTTGGGGGACAGGGGCTACGGTGGCTACACCTTC.

The rearrangement joins TRBV11-2 to TRBJ1-1, with D possibly being TRBD1 (6 bases). This CDR3 spans 14 amino acids. The germline V gene has CDR1 SGHAT and CDR2 FQNNGV. The V and J ends lost 4 bases and 1 base respectively, with 10 bases between them. CDR3 DNA sequence: TGTGCCAGCAGCTCGGGGGGCTGGAACACTGAAGCTTTCTTT. Translating it yields CASSSGGWNTEAFF.

The genes are TRBV7-2 and TRBJ1-6; tentatively, D is TRBD1 (5 bases). The CDR3 extends over 14 amino acids. Germline loops: CDR1 SGHTA, CDR2 FQGNSA. V was shortened by 7 bases and J by 8 bases, with 15 bases between the two germline ends. CDR3 sequence reads: CASNLSRGYSPLHF. The CDR3 DNA reads TGTGCCAGCAACCTAAGTAGGGGATATTCACCCCTCCACTTT.

The count of this clone is one. The chain links TRBV4-1 to TRBJ1-5, with D uncertain. The CDR3 sequence is 14 residues long. V lost 4 bases to trimming and J lost 0 bases, with 7 bases between them. Germline values: CDR1 MGHRA, CDR2 YSYEKL. CDR3 DNA sequence: TGCGCCAGCAGCCCACCTAATAGCAATCAGCCCCAGCATTTT. Its protein is CASSPPNSNQPQHF.

The chain combines TRBV11-2 with TRBJ2-3; 9 bases are a match to TRBD2. There are 15 residues in the CDR3. The V and J ends lost 2 bases and 1 base, in that order; junction bases with no gene match: 1. Germline V gene data show CDR1 as SGHAT and CDR2 as FQNNGV. Here the CDR3 DNA reads TGTGCCAGCAGCTTATTAGCGGGGGGCACAGATACGCAGTATTTT. It codes for CASSLLAGGTDTQYF.

This chain's CDR3 is CAWTGTSGYEQYF. CDR3 DNA sequence: TGTGCCTGGACGGGGACTAGCGGCTACGAGCAGTACTTC. The chain recombines TRBV30 with TRBJ2-7, with 11 bases lining up with TRBD2. CDR3 size: 13 residues. Germline V lookup: CDR1 GTSNPN, CDR2 SVGIG (reference sequence). V lost 4 bases, J lost 3 bases, and 2 bases stayed unmatched.

J is TRBJ1-4 and V is TRBV16; TRBD1 aligns across 9 bases. V shed 3 bases, J shed 2 bases, and the junction held 4 bases outside the gene matches. CDR1 is KGHSY, CDR2 FQNENV, per germline. The CDR3 is 16 amino acids. CDR3 sequence: CASSHGDRATNEKLFF. The CDR3 bases are TGTGCCAGCAGCCACGGGGACAGGGCCACTAATGAAAAACTGTTTTTT.

The chain uses TRBV18 and TRBJ2-5; D might be TRBD1 (6 bases). Germline CDR1 reads KGHSH; CDR2 reads LQKENI. The CDR3 is 15 amino acids. V was trimmed by 6 bases and J by 1 base, leaving 15 bases between them. The CDR3 DNA reads TGTGCCAGCTCCCCGCAAGGACAGCCCCAAGAGACCCAGTACTTC. Translated, it gives CASSPQGQPQETQYF.

This chain connects TRBV6-5 to TRBJ2-3; possible D gene TRBD2, 6 bases. The CDR3 is 14 residues long. The V end was cut by 7 bases, the J end by 6 bases, with 17 bases between. Germline loops: CDR1 MNHEY, CDR2 SVGAGI. CDR3: CASTQGTGRDTQYF. The CDR3 region has the DNA TGTGCCAGCACTCAAGGGACGGGGAGGGATACGCAGTATTTT.

The count of this clone is one. The rearrangement links TRBV5-1 to TRBJ2-5; D might be TRBD2 (6 bases). Trimming removed 4 bases from V and 5 bases from J, with 12 bases in between. CDR3 size: 13 residues. The germline gives CDR1 SGHRS, CDR2 YFSETQ. The CDR3 DNA reads TGCGCCAGCAGCCGGACCCGGGGGGAGACCCAGTACTTC. The encoded protein is CASSRTRGETQYF.

The chain carries TRBV9 and TRBJ2-5; possibly TRBD2 for D (5 bases). The CDR3 is 14 amino acids. Germline values: CDR1 SGDLS, CDR2 YYNGEE. The germline V and J ends were trimmed by 4 bases and 1 base, with 11 bases remaining between them. The CDR3 spells CASSPMDFQETQYF. DNA of the CDR3: TGTGCCAGCAGCCCTATGGACTTCCAAGAGACCCAGTACTTC.

CDR3 sequence reads: CASSGGQGRGETQYF. CDR3 coding DNA: TGTGCCAGCAGCGGTGGACAGGGGAGGGGGGAGACCCAGTACTTC. The chain recombines TRBV28 with TRBJ2-5, with 9 positions matching TRBD1. Per germline, CDR1 MDHEN and CDR2 SYDVKM. CDR3 length equals 15 residues. J gave up 5 bases and V 6 bases, and 10 bases lay outside the gene matches.